These T cell receptor beta chains were read from a single sample in a study of control samples from healthy donors and cancer patients. Data came from immunoSEQ multiplex PCR; TCRdb stores just in-frame clones and leaves some out. The sample contains tens of thousands of clones, about 87% of which appear only once. What was sequenced was blood. The receptors here all came from a man in his fifties in good health. Each CDR3 is given with its conserved first and last residue. A D gene is named only where the DNA matches it firmly. Rows may omit the clone size; those that give it use once, few, many or a size class.

j_call: TRBJ2-1
clone_size: .
v_call: TRBV11-3
d_call: TRBD2
cdr3_aa: CASSLGISGRWNEQFF
cdr3_nt: TGTGCCAGCAGCTTAGGGATTAGCGGGAGATGGAATGAGCAGTTCTTC

j_call: TRBJ2-1
clone_size: once
v_call: TRBV29-1
d_call: .
cdr3_aa: CSAYPTPENEQFF
cdr3_nt: TGCAGCGCATACCCGACCCCGGAGAATGAGCAGTTCTTC

j_call: TRBJ1-1
clone_size: .
v_call: TRBV28
d_call: .
cdr3_aa: CASSLSGWNTEAFF
cdr3_nt: TGTGCCAGCAGTTTATCGGGGTGGAACACTGAAGCTTTCTTT

j_call: TRBJ1-2
clone_size: .
v_call: TRBV7-2
d_call: TRBD1
cdr3_aa: CASSLSGQGSYTF
cdr3_nt: TGTGCCAGCAGCTTATCCGGACAGGGGTCCTACACCTTC

j_call: TRBJ1-2
clone_size: .
v_call: TRBV18
d_call: TRBD1
cdr3_aa: CASSLDREGYGYTF
cdr3_nt: TGTGCCAGCTCACTGGACAGGGAAGGCTATGGCTACACCTTC

j_call: TRBJ2-7
clone_size: .
v_call: TRBV7-2
d_call: TRBD2
cdr3_aa: CASSSGLAGVEQYF
cdr3_nt: TGTGCCAGCAGCTCAGGACTAGCGGGAGTAGAGCAGTACTTC

j_call: TRBJ2-3
clone_size: .
v_call: TRBV9
d_call: TRBD2
cdr3_aa: CASSPWTSSTDTQYF
cdr3_nt: TGTGCCAGCAGCCCCTGGACTAGCAGCACAGATACGCAGTATTTT

j_call: TRBJ1-1
clone_size: .
v_call: TRBV2
d_call: TRBD1
cdr3_aa: CASSGDRNTEAFF
cdr3_nt: TGTGCCAGCAGTGGGGACAGGAACACTGAAGCTTTCTTT

j_call: TRBJ2-1
clone_size: once
v_call: TRBV29-1
d_call: TRBD1
cdr3_aa: CSVENRGQNEQFF
cdr3_nt: TGCAGCGTTGAAAACAGGGGGCAGAATGAGCAGTTCTTC

j_call: TRBJ1-1
clone_size: .
v_call: TRBV2
d_call: .
cdr3_aa: CASSPGERTYTEAFF
cdr3_nt: TGTGCCAGCAGTCCAGGGGAGAGAACGTACACTGAAGCTTTCTTT

j_call: TRBJ2-2
clone_size: few
v_call: TRBV2
d_call: .
cdr3_aa: CASLEGTGELFF
cdr3_nt: TGTGCCAGCCTAGAGGGCACCGGGGAGCTGTTTTTT

j_call: TRBJ2-3
clone_size: .
v_call: TRBV18
d_call: .
cdr3_aa: CASSLVGGDTQYF
cdr3_nt: TGTGCCAGCTCACTCGTGGGCGGAGATACGCAGTATTTT

j_call: TRBJ1-2
clone_size: .
v_call: TRBV27
d_call: TRBD1
cdr3_aa: CASSRTGGGYGYTF
cdr3_nt: TGTGCCAGCAGTAGGACAGGGGGCGGGTATGGCTACACCTTC

j_call: TRBJ2-1
clone_size: .
v_call: TRBV3-1/TRBV3-2
d_call: TRBD2
cdr3_aa: CASSRSETSAYNEQFF
cdr3_nt: TGTGCCAGCAGCCGTTCAGAGACTAGCGCTTACAATGAGCAGTTCTTC

j_call: TRBJ1-3
clone_size: .
v_call: TRBV6-5
d_call: .
cdr3_aa: CASSYSGRGNTIYF
cdr3_nt: TGTGCCAGCAGTTACTCGGGGCGCGGAAACACCATATATTTT

j_call: TRBJ1-2
clone_size: .
v_call: TRBV20-1
d_call: .
cdr3_aa: CSARDGNGYTF
cdr3_nt: TGCAGTGCTAGAGATGGTAATGGCTACACCTTC

j_call: TRBJ2-1
clone_size: .
v_call: TRBV11-3
d_call: .
cdr3_aa: CASSLRGDEQFF
cdr3_nt: TGTGCCAGCAGCTTAAGGGGTGATGAGCAGTTCTTC

j_call: TRBJ1-2
clone_size: .
v_call: TRBV18
d_call: .
cdr3_aa: CASSPGGTDDRSYTF
cdr3_nt: TGTGCCAGCTCACCAGGTGGAACGGACGATCGAAGCTACACCTTC

j_call: TRBJ2-1
clone_size: .
v_call: TRBV5-8
d_call: TRBD2
cdr3_aa: CASSDPGLADNEQFF
cdr3_nt: TGTGCCAGCAGCGATCCGGGACTAGCGGACAATGAGCAGTTCTTC

j_call: TRBJ2-1
clone_size: once
v_call: TRBV11-3
d_call: .
cdr3_aa: CASSLGGQVLYNEQFF
cdr3_nt: TGTGCCAGCAGCTTAGGTGGGCAGGTCCTCTACAATGAGCAGTTCTTC

j_call: TRBJ1-2
clone_size: .
v_call: TRBV30
d_call: TRBD1
cdr3_aa: CAWVRTGGYGYTF
cdr3_nt: TGTGCCTGGGTCCGGACAGGAGGATATGGCTACACCTTC

j_call: TRBJ2-2
clone_size: .
v_call: TRBV7-3
d_call: .
cdr3_aa: CASSQDRNTGELFF
cdr3_nt: TGTGCCAGCAGCCAGGACAGGAACACCGGGGAGCTGTTTTTT

j_call: TRBJ2-2
clone_size: .
v_call: TRBV6-2/TRBV6-3
d_call: .
cdr3_aa: CASSYVESTGELFF
cdr3_nt: TGTGCCAGCAGTTACGTCGAATCCACCGGGGAGCTGTTTTTT

j_call: TRBJ2-3
clone_size: few
v_call: TRBV30
d_call: .
cdr3_aa: CAWSVGDTQYF
cdr3_nt: TGTGCCTGGAGTGTCGGAGATACGCAGTATTTT

j_call: TRBJ1-6
clone_size: .
v_call: TRBV4-3
d_call: TRBD1
cdr3_aa: CASSQDWAGQGIQALHF
cdr3_nt: TGCGCCAGCAGCCAAGATTGGGCGGGACAGGGTATCCAAGCCCTCCACTTT

j_call: TRBJ2-1
clone_size: .
v_call: TRBV4-2
d_call: TRBD2
cdr3_aa: CASSQERGRENEQFF
cdr3_nt: TGTGCCAGCAGCCAAGAACGCGGGAGGGAGAATGAGCAGTTCTTC

j_call: TRBJ1-1
clone_size: .
v_call: TRBV4-3
d_call: .
cdr3_aa: CASSQDVTSNAEAFF
cdr3_nt: TGCGCCAGCAGCCAAGATGTAACGTCGAACGCTGAAGCTTTCTTT

j_call: TRBJ1-3
clone_size: .
v_call: TRBV5-6
d_call: .
cdr3_aa: CASSLPADSSGNTIYF
cdr3_nt: TGTGCCAGCAGCTTGCCTGCTGATAGCTCTGGAAACACCATATATTTT

j_call: TRBJ1-1
clone_size: .
v_call: TRBV27
d_call: .
cdr3_aa: CASSFGDSPNTEAFF
cdr3_nt: TGTGCCAGCAGTTTCGGCGACAGCCCCAACACTGAAGCTTTCTTT

j_call: TRBJ2-1
clone_size: few
v_call: TRBV5-5
d_call: .
cdr3_aa: CASSWALYNEQFF
cdr3_nt: TGTGCCAGCAGTTGGGCCCTCTACAATGAGCAGTTCTTC

j_call: TRBJ2-1
clone_size: .
v_call: TRBV7-3
d_call: .
cdr3_aa: CASSSDRGSYNEQFF
cdr3_nt: TGTGCCAGCAGCTCCGATAGGGGGTCCTACAATGAGCAGTTCTTC

j_call: TRBJ1-1
clone_size: few
v_call: TRBV29-1
d_call: .
cdr3_aa: CSGSRQLNTEAFF
cdr3_nt: TGCAGCGGATCGAGACAGTTGAACACTGAAGCTTTCTTT

j_call: TRBJ1-3
clone_size: .
v_call: TRBV5-8
d_call: .
cdr3_aa: CASSLMIRGGGNTIYF
cdr3_nt: TGTGCCAGCAGCTTGATGATCAGGGGTGGAGGAAACACCATATATTTT

j_call: TRBJ2-1
clone_size: .
v_call: TRBV24-1
d_call: .
cdr3_aa: CATSDLLNEQFF
cdr3_nt: TGTGCCACCAGTGATTTGCTCAATGAGCAGTTCTTC

j_call: TRBJ1-2
clone_size: .
v_call: TRBV12-3/TRBV12-4
d_call: TRBD1
cdr3_aa: CASSLGDRSYTF
cdr3_nt: TGTGCCAGCAGTTTGGGGGACAGGTCTTACACCTTC

j_call: TRBJ2-7
clone_size: .
v_call: TRBV10-2
d_call: .
cdr3_aa: CASNSAYSYEQYF
cdr3_nt: TGCGCCAGCAACTCTGCTTACTCCTACGAGCAGTACTTC

j_call: TRBJ1-3
clone_size: .
v_call: TRBV2
d_call: .
cdr3_aa: CASRAIGTPGDTIYF
cdr3_nt: TGTGCCAGCAGAGCGATTGGGACCCCCGGTGACACCATATATTTT

j_call: TRBJ1-1
clone_size: .
v_call: TRBV7-8
d_call: .
cdr3_aa: CASSLAGSREAFF
cdr3_nt: TGTGCCAGCAGCTTAGCTGGATCCCGTGAAGCTTTCTTT

j_call: TRBJ2-3
clone_size: .
v_call: TRBV6-5
d_call: TRBD1
cdr3_aa: CASSYTLTGGADTQYF
cdr3_nt: TGTGCCAGCAGTTACACCCTGACAGGGGGGGCAGATACGCAGTATTTT

j_call: TRBJ1-6
clone_size: .
v_call: TRBV25-1
d_call: TRBD1
cdr3_aa: CASRPGTDYSPLHF
cdr3_nt: TGTGCCAGCAGGCCCGGGACAGACTATTCACCCCTCCACTTT

j_call: TRBJ1-5
clone_size: .
v_call: TRBV2
d_call: .
cdr3_aa: CASSEGQEGSNQPQHF
cdr3_nt: TGTGCCAGCAGTGAAGGTCAGGAAGGAAGCAATCAGCCCCAGCATTTT

j_call: TRBJ1-2
clone_size: .
v_call: TRBV18
d_call: .
cdr3_aa: CASSARQINYGYTF
cdr3_nt: TGTGCCAGCTCAGCTAGACAGATTAACTATGGCTACACCTTC

j_call: TRBJ2-3
clone_size: .
v_call: TRBV7-2
d_call: TRBD2
cdr3_aa: CASSAHSGDSSDTQYF
cdr3_nt: TGTGCCAGCAGCGCCCATAGCGGGGATTCCTCAGATACGCAGTATTTT

j_call: TRBJ1-2
clone_size: .
v_call: TRBV28
d_call: TRBD1
cdr3_aa: CASSSTTGWGYGYTF
cdr3_nt: TGTGCCAGCAGTAGCACGACAGGGTGGGGCTATGGCTACACCTTC

j_call: TRBJ2-7
clone_size: .
v_call: TRBV29-1
d_call: TRBD1
cdr3_aa: CSVDRGDRGEQYF
cdr3_nt: TGCAGCGTCGACAGGGGGGACCGGGGCGAGCAGTACTTC

j_call: TRBJ2-1
clone_size: .
v_call: TRBV2
d_call: .
cdr3_aa: CASSVWGDNEQFF
cdr3_nt: TGTGCCAGCAGTGTGTGGGGGGACAATGAGCAGTTCTTC